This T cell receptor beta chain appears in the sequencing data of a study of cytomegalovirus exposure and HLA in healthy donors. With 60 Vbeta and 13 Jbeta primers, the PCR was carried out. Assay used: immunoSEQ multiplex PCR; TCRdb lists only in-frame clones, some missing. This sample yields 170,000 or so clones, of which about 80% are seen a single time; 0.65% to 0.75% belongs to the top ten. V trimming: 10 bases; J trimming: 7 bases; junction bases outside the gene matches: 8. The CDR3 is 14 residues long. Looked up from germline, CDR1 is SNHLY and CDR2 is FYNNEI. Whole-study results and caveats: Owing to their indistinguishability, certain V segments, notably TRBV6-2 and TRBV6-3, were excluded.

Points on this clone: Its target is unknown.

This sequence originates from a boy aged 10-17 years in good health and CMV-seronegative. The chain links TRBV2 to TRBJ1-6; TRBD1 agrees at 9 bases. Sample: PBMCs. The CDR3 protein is CATQQGAGNSPLHF. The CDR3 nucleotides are TGTGCCACCCAACAGGGGGCAGGGAATTCACCCCTCCACTTT. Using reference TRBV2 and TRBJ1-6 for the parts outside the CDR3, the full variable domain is EPEVTQTPSHQVTQMGQEVILRCVPISNHLYFYWYRQILGQKVEFLVSFYNNEISEKSEIFDDQFSVERPDGSNFTLKIRSTKLEDSAMYFCATQQGAGNSPLHFGNGTRLTVT.